The 30 T cell receptor beta chains presented below share a single source sample, sequenced in a study of post-analysis software for immune sequencing data. Regarding the study as a whole: Relative to controls, patients had a handful of TRBV segments at higher frequency, with TRBV5-6, TRBV5-1 and TRBV20-1 among these.

Unique molecular identifiers tagged the TCR beta cDNA libraries. TCRdb fed the PCR reads into MiXCR, producing one record per CDR3 protein. This table has roughly 870,000 distinct CDR3 sequences, around 50% appearing once. Which antigens these TCRs recognize remains unknown. The sample consisted of blood. These receptor sequences come from a girl between 10 and 17 years old with multiple sclerosis.

V and J are TRBV2 and TRBJ2-7; perhaps TRBD1 as D (5 bases). This CDR3 has 11 amino acids. CDR1 and CDR2 (germline): SNHLY, FYNNEI. V lost 10 bases to trimming and J lost 3 bases, with 10 bases between them. CDR3 nucleotide sequence: TGTGCCACCAAGACAGTCTACGAGCAGTACTTC. It specifies CATKTVYEQYF.

The CDR3 nucleotides are TGTGCCATCTCCAGGGGGCCCGACTATGGCTACACCTTC. This gives the protein CAISRGPDYGYTF. This rearrangement joins TRBV10-3 to TRBJ1-2; TRBD1 matches at 8 bases. Germline V lookup: CDR1 ENHRY, CDR2 SYGVKD. The CDR3 runs to 13 residues. J lost 3 bases, V lost 8 bases, and 5 bases had no gene match.

The rearrangement uses TRBV5-1 and TRBJ2-3; tentative D call: TRBD2 (6 bases). There are 11 residues in the CDR3. V dropped 6 bases and J dropped 10 bases, with 12 bases sitting between them. The germline V gene encodes CDR1 SGHRS and CDR2 YFSETQ. The DNA of the CDR3 is TGCGCCAGCAAGACTAGTGGTGCGCAGTATTTT. Its protein is CASKTSGAQYF.

In its sample, this clonotype was seen a few times. The chain links TRBV29-1 to TRBJ1-2, with D maybe TRBD1 (5 bases). The V end was cut by 6 bases, the J end by 8 bases, with 19 bases between. The CDR3 has 13 amino acids. The germline V gene has CDR1 SQVTM and CDR2 ANQGSEA. CDR3 amino acids: CSVISGTGRGYTF. The CDR3 DNA sequence: TGCAGCGTAATCTCCGGGACCGGGAGGGGCTACACCTTC.

This clonotype was seen a handful of times. The V and J genes are TRBV6-1 and TRBJ1-2, with D tentatively TRBD1 (5 bases). CDR1 and CDR2 (germline): MNHNS, SASEGT. Trimming took off 5 bases at V and 7 bases at J, with 29 bases between the two ends. The CDR3 totals 18 residues. The CDR3 loop is CASSRSRDSIPGRSGYTF. The CDR3 DNA reads TGTGCCAGCAGTAGAAGCCGGGACTCGATTCCCGGCAGGAGTGGCTACACCTTC.

This clonotype has a handful of counts. This rearrangement joins TRBV20-1 to TRBJ1-2; no definite D call. V was trimmed by 0 bases and J by 1 base, leaving 9 bases between them. Looked up from germline, CDR1 is DFQATT and CDR2 is SNEGSKA (reference sequence). This CDR3 has 14 amino acids. In nucleotides, the CDR3 is TGCAGTGCTAGAGATCAGACCCTTAACTATGGCTACACCTTC. It codes for CSARDQTLNYGYTF.

The chain uses TRBV29-1 and TRBJ1-5; D perhaps matches TRBD1 (6 bases). Trimming removed 4 bases from V and 3 bases from J, with 10 bases in between. Germline assignment: CDR1 SQVTM and CDR2 ANQGSEA. This CDR3 has 13 amino acids. The CDR3 region has the DNA TGCAGCGTTGCCCGGGACACCAATCAGCCCCAGCATTTT. This translates into CSVARDTNQPQHF.

This sequence joins TRBV11-2 and TRBJ2-3; D call uncertain. The CDR3 covers 13 residues. Germline V gene lookup returns CDR1 SGHAT and CDR2 FQNNGV. V gave up 0 bases and J gave up 4 bases, with 5 bases separating them. The CDR3, as DNA: TGTGCCAGCAGCTTAGAGAGCCCAGATACGCAGTATTTT. It yields the protein CASSLESPDTQYF. Complete variable domain (other parts from reference TRBV11-2 and TRBJ2-3): EAGVAQSPRYKIIEKRQSVAFWCNPISGHATLYWYQQILGQGPKLLIQFQNNGVVDDSQLPKDRFSAERLKGVDSTLKIQPAKLEDSAVYLCASSLESPDTQYFGPGTRLTVL.

Points on this clonotype: The conserved final phenylalanine or tryptophan is absent from the CDR3, which likely points to a read error. V and J are TRBV5-1 and TRBJ2-3; D unresolved. V was clipped by 0 bases and J by 3 bases, with 11 bases between them. Per germline, CDR1 SGHRS and CDR2 YFSETQ. This CDR3 region has 15 residues. The CDR3 region has the DNA TGCGCCAGCAGCTTGGAAGTCCCCGGGACAGATACGCAGTATTTG. This codes for CASSLEVPGTDTQYL.

The rearrangement joins TRBV7-9 to TRBJ2-2, with a tentative D call TRBD1 (5 bases). The germline CDR1 and CDR2 sequences are SEHNR and FQNEAQ (reference sequence). Trimming shortened V by 1 base and J by 0 bases, and 9 bases separated the two germline ends. This CDR3 is 16 amino acids long. The CDR3 is CASSLGLTANTGELFF. The CDR3 region has the DNA TGTGCCAGCAGCTTAGGGTTGACAGCGAACACCGGGGAGCTGTTTTTT. Variable domain in full (rest from reference TRBV7-9 and TRBJ2-2): DTGVSQNPRHKITKRGQNVTFRCDPISEHNRLYWYRQTLGQGPEFLTYFQNEAQLEKSRLLSDRFSAERPKGSFSTLEIQRTEQGDSAMYLCASSLGLTANTGELFFGEGSRLTVL.

V gene TRBV5-1 combines with J gene TRBJ1-2; TRBD1 agrees at 7 bases. CDR1 and CDR2 (germline): SGHRS, YFSETQ. Trimming at V came to 5 bases and at J to 2 bases, leaving 6 bases not matched to a gene. The CDR3 length is 14 residues. The CDR3 DNA reads as TGCGCCAGCAGTGAAACAGGGGCGAACTATGGCTACACCTTC. This translates into CASSETGANYGYTF.

This clonotype was observed a few times. The chain joins TRBV20-1 to TRBJ2-3; a weak D match, TRBD2 (6 bases). The length of the CDR3 is 14 residues. The germline V and J ends were trimmed by 5 bases and 3 bases, with 15 bases remaining between them. Germline assignment: CDR1 DFQATT and CDR2 SNEGSKA (reference sequence). The CDR3 protein is CSAPLEEGTDTQYF. DNA of the CDR3: TGCAGTGCTCCTCTAGAGGAGGGGACAGATACGCAGTATTTT.

The J gene is TRBJ1-2, the V gene TRBV4-1; D might be TRBD1 (5 bases). The germline gives CDR1 MGHRA, CDR2 YSYEKL. V lost 3 bases and J lost 2, with 13 bases in between. The CDR3 is 15 residues long. The CDR3 protein is CASSQLQGPNYGYTF. For the CDR3, the DNA is TGCGCCAGCAGCCAGCTCCAGGGACCCAACTATGGCTACACCTTC.

The rearrangement uses TRBV9 and TRBJ2-1; 7 bases agree with TRBD2. Trimming removed 0 bases from V and 6 bases from J; junction bases left unmatched: 6. This CDR3 has 15 residues. CDR1 is SGDLS, CDR2 YYNGEE, per germline. The CDR3 loop is CASSVGLAAPNEQFF. The CDR3 nucleotides are TGTGCCAGCAGCGTAGGGCTAGCGGCCCCCAATGAGCAGTTCTTC.

The CDR3 DNA is TGTGCCAGCAGCTTTTCTGACACTGAAGCTTTCTTT. This gives the protein CASSFSDTEAFF. V is TRBV5-6 and J is TRBJ1-1; D gene uncertain. Deletions cut 2 bases from V and 3 bases from J, with 5 bases between. From germline, CDR1 is SGHDT and CDR2 YYEEEE. This CDR3 has 12 amino acids.

This clonotype was observed a handful of times. V is TRBV20-1 and J is TRBJ2-5, with TRBD2 identical over 10 bases. The CDR3 sequence is 17 residues long. V lost 6 bases, J lost 1 base, and 14 bases stayed unmatched. From germline, CDR1 is DFQATT and CDR2 SNEGSKA (reference sequence). Here the CDR3 reads CSAAPGLAPLPQETQYF. In nucleotides, the CDR3 is TGCAGTGCGGCGCCGGGACTAGCGCCTCTCCCCCAAGAGACCCAGTACTTC.

This clonotype was found a few times. This chain uses TRBV20-1 with TRBJ2-5; the D gene is possibly TRBD2 (5 bases). The CDR3 totals 14 residues. V lost 5 bases to trimming and J lost 5 bases, with 18 bases between them. Germline CDR1 DFQATT, CDR2 SNEGSKA (reference sequence). CDR3: CSAPYPTGMETQYF. CDR3 nucleotides: TGCAGTGCTCCCTATCCAACGGGGATGGAGACCCAGTACTTC.

The chain combines TRBV18 with TRBJ2-1; 11 bases agree with TRBD1. V trimming: 6 bases; J trimming: 4 bases; junction bases outside the gene matches: 11. CDR3 length: 17 amino acids. Germline V gives CDR1 KGHSH, CDR2 LQKENI. The CDR3 sequence: CASSPPSDRGRYNEQFF. The CDR3 coding sequence is TGTGCCAGCTCGCCGCCTTCGGACAGGGGGCGTTACAATGAGCAGTTCTTC.

Here the CDR3 DNA reads TGTGCCAGCAGCCCAGGAAGGCGGAAGGGTAGCAATCAGCCCCAGCATTTT. This translates into CASSPGRRKGSNQPQHF. The J gene is TRBJ1-5, the V gene TRBV3-1; D unclear. Germline V gene lookup returns CDR1 LGHDT and CDR2 YNNKEL (reference sequence). This CDR3 has 17 residues. Trimming removed 4 bases from V and 0 bases from J, with 16 bases in between.

This clonotype was picked up a small number of times. V usage is TRBV12-5 and J usage is TRBJ2-1, with D possibly being TRBD1 (6 bases). Trimming took 6 bases from V and 9 from J, leaving 15 bases between them. This CDR3 comprises 13 residues. Germline lookup yields CDR1 LGHNT and CDR2 FRNRAP. CDR3 residues: CASGPQGGSEQFF. CDR3 nucleotides: TGTGCTAGTGGCCCACAGGGTGGTAGTGAGCAGTTCTTC. Drawing the rest from reference TRBV12-5 and TRBJ2-1, the complete variable domain is DARVTQTPRHKVTEMGQEVTMRCQPILGHNTVFWYRQTMMQGLELLAYFRNRAPLDDSGMPKDRFSAEMPDATLATLKIQPSEPRDSAVYFCASGPQGGSEQFFGPGTRLTVL.

The chain uses TRBV11-2 and TRBJ2-5, with 9 bases aligning to TRBD2. The CDR3 covers 18 residues. The germline CDR1 and CDR2 sequences are SGHAT and FQNNGV. The trim removed 1 base at V and 5 bases at J, leaving 14 bases unmatched. CDR3 region: CASSLVPGGAGGRETQYF. The CDR3 nucleotides read TGTGCCAGCAGCTTAGTACCCGGTGGAGCGGGAGGCCGGGAGACCCAGTACTTC. The full variable domain, with the rest looked up from reference TRBV11-2 and TRBJ2-5, is EAGVAQSPRYKIIEKRQSVAFWCNPISGHATLYWYQQILGQGPKLLIQFQNNGVVDDSQLPKDRFSAERLKGVDSTLKIQPAKLEDSAVYLCASSLVPGGAGGRETQYFGPGTRLLVL.

As to this clonotype: Compared with germline, one end of the junction differs, possibly owing to a read error. The chain uses TRBV5-1 and TRBJ2-7, with TRBD1 identical over 9 bases. The CDR3 has 16 amino acids. Germline CDR1 reads SGHRS; CDR2 reads YFSETQ. CDR3 loop: CASSLGMGQGDYEQYF. The CDR3 DNA reads TGTGCCAGCAGCTTGGGAATGGGACAGGGTGACTACGAGCAGTACTTC.

The V call is TRBV11-2, the J call TRBJ2-2, with TRBD1 matching over 8 bases. Germline CDR1 reads SGHAT; CDR2 reads FQNNGV. This CDR3 comprises 15 residues. Losses at the gene ends were 4 bases for V and 4 bases for J; bases not matched to a gene: 5. DNA for the CDR3: TGTGCCAGCAGCTCCTGGACAGGGCTCACCGGGGAGCTGTTTTTT. Translation gives CASSSWTGLTGELFF.

This clonotype was recorded a few times. The gene calls are TRBV2 and TRBJ1-2; tentative D call: TRBD1 (6 bases). CDR3 length equals 17 residues. CDR1 and CDR2 (germline): SNHLY, FYNNEI. The V end was cut by 3 bases, the J end by 3 bases, with 20 bases between. CDR3 nucleotides: TGTGCCAGCAGTGAGATGGACAGAGCCCAGGTCGACTATGGCTACACCTTC. This codes for CASSEMDRAQVDYGYTF.

This chain joins TRBV11-2 and TRBJ2-3; 13 bases map to TRBD2. The CDR3 length is 17 residues. Unmatched junction bases numbered 8, after V lost 6 bases and J lost 2 bases. Germline V gene sequence: CDR1 SGHAT, CDR2 FQNNGV. CDR3 in amino acids: CASSSWTSGGSTDTQYF. As DNA, the CDR3 is TGTGCCAGCAGTTCTTGGACTAGCGGGGGTTCCACAGATACGCAGTATTTT. Using reference TRBV11-2 and TRBJ2-3 for the parts outside the CDR3, the full variable domain is EAGVAQSPRYKIIEKRQSVAFWCNPISGHATLYWYQQILGQGPKLLIQFQNNGVVDDSQLPKDRFSAERLKGVDSTLKIQPAKLEDSAVYLCASSSWTSGGSTDTQYFGPGTRLTVL.

This chain uses TRBV6-1 with TRBJ1-2; TRBD1 agrees at 7 bases. Germline CDR1 MNHNS, CDR2 SASEGT. J lost 4 bases, V lost 1 base, and 3 bases had no gene match. The CDR3 has 14 residues. The DNA of the CDR3 is TGTGCCAGCAGTGAAGGGACAGGACCCTATGGCTACACCTTC. It codes for CASSEGTGPYGYTF.

This clonotype was picked up a small number of times. The chain combines TRBV29-1 with TRBJ2-1; TRBD1 might be the D (6 bases). The CDR3 sequence is 15 residues long. CDR1 and CDR2 from the germline V gene are SQVTM and ANQGSEA. Trimming removed 6 bases at V and 4 bases at J, with 19 bases between. The CDR3 region has the DNA TGCAGCGTGCCCGGTCCAGGGGTAATTTACAATGAGCAGTTCTTC. This translates into CSVPGPGVIYNEQFF.

This sequence joins TRBV29-1 and TRBJ2-3; 8 positions match TRBD2. There are 13 residues in the CDR3. With V trimmed by 4 bases and J by 3 bases, 3 bases remained unmatched. Germline V lookup: CDR1 SQVTM, CDR2 ANQGSEA. CDR3: CSVGGLATDTQYF. The CDR3 DNA reads TGCAGCGTTGGAGGACTAGCAACAGATACGCAGTATTTT.

As for this clonotype: Mismatch with germline at one junction end may stem from a read error. The V gene is TRBV15, the J gene TRBJ2-7; 10 positions match TRBD2. There are 14 residues in the CDR3. Germline V gene lookup returns CDR1 LNHNV and CDR2 YYDKDF (reference sequence). The CDR3 here is CAASRERTSGTQYF. The CDR3 coding sequence is TGTGCCGCCAGCAGAGAGCGGACTAGCGGTACCCAGTACTTC.

CDR3 sequence reads: CSVATPNYGYTF. CDR3 nucleotides: TGCAGCGTCGCGACACCTAACTATGGCTACACCTTC. V gene TRBV29-1 combines with J gene TRBJ1-2; D remains ambiguous. Germline CDR1 and CDR2: SQVTM and ANQGSEA. V was cut by 6 bases and J by 0 bases, with 8 bases left in between. The CDR3 is made up of 12 amino acids.